A selection of T cell receptor beta chains follows, all from one sample in a study of shared clonotypes between healthy human individuals. The protocol was immunoSEQ multiplex PCR, while the TCRdb copy is restricted to in-frame clones and leaves out a portion. The data show roughly 2.4 million clones, 90% to 96% seen once. The sample taken for sequencing was naive CD4+ T cells sorted from blood. Receptor source: a man aged 18 to 30 in good health. CDR3s include the opening cysteine and the closing phenylalanine or tryptophan. A D gene is named only where the DNA matches it firmly. Part of the rows lack a size; the others show once, few, many or a class for expanded clones.

>.|.|TRBJ1-4|TRBV5-4
TGTGCCAGCAGCTTAGGCAGAACTAATGAAAAACTGTTTTTT
CASSLGRTNEKLFF
>once|.|TRBJ2-1|TRBV7-9
TGTGCCAGCAGCTTAGAGGGGTCCAGGGGCCCGTTCTTC
CASSLEGSRGPFF
>.|TRBD1|TRBJ2-3|TRBV20-1
TGCAGTGCTGCCGGGACAGGGATTAAATATTTT
CSAAGTGIKYF
>.|.|TRBJ1-4|TRBV19
TGTGCCAGTAGTATGTGGGCCGGAAGTAATGAAAAACTGTTTTTT
CASSMWAGSNEKLFF
>.|.|TRBJ1-6|TRBV4-2
TGTGCCAGCAGCCAAGACGGGACGACGTCGGGTAGCCCCCTCCACTTT
CASSQDGTTSGSPLHF
>.|TRBD2|TRBJ2-2|TRBV9
TGTGCCAGCTCTCCCGGGGGGCTAGCGGGACCGAACACCGGGGAGCTGTTTTTT
CASSPGGLAGPNTGELFF
>.|TRBD1|TRBJ1-2|TRBV6-1
TGTGCCAGCAGTGAAGGTTGGGCAGGGGGCGGCTACACCTTC
CASSEGWAGGGYTF
>.|.|TRBJ2-6|TRBV28
TGTGCCAGCAGTTTGGTTCTCCCCTCTGGGGCCAACGTCCTGACTTTC
CASSLVLPSGANVLTF
>.|.|TRBJ2-7|TRBV2
TGTGCCAGCAGTGAGGAAGGAGGGGGCTCCTACGAGCAGTACTTC
CASSEEGGGSYEQYF
>.|.|TRBJ1-5|TRBV6-5
TGTGCCACGAAACGGGGGCGCGGGGATCAGCCCCAGCATTTT
CATKRGRGDQPQHF
>.|TRBD2|TRBJ2-1|TRBV25-1
TGTGCCAGCAGTTCGGGACTAGCGGGGGGATTAACCTACAATGAGCAGTTCTTC
CASSSGLAGGLTYNEQFF
>few|.|TRBJ2-2|TRBV19
TGTGCCAGTAGTATAGTCGGGACACTCTGGGCCGGGGAGCTGTTTTTT
CASSIVGTLWAGELFF
>.|.|TRBJ2-2|TRBV5-6
TGTGCCAGCAGCTTTCTCGGGGGGAACACCGGGGAGCTGTTTTTT
CASSFLGGNTGELFF
>.|.|TRBJ1-5|TRBV28
TGTGCCAGCAGTTCGACTGATTATAGCAATCAGCCCCAGCATTTT
CASSSTDYSNQPQHF
>.|TRBD2|TRBJ2-3|TRBV7-2
TGTGCCAGCAGCTTAGCGCCTAGCGGGAGTGGCACAGATACGCAGTATTTT
CASSLAPSGSGTDTQYF
>.|.|TRBJ2-3|TRBV5-6
TGTGCCAGCAGCTTGCCGTCTTACGAGGAAGATACGCAGTATTTT
CASSLPSYEEDTQYF
>.|TRBD2|TRBJ2-7|TRBV30
TGTGCTGGGACTAGCGGTTCTACCTACGAGCAGTACTTC
CAGTSGSTYEQYF
>.|TRBD1|TRBJ1-6|TRBV11-2
TGTGCCAGCAGCCCGGGGGGGGACAGATATAATTCACCCCTCCACTTT
CASSPGGDRYNSPLHF
>once|.|TRBJ1-2|TRBV28
TGTGCCAGCACTATGGAGCAGGGGATTCGTGGCTACACCTTC
CASTMEQGIRGYTF
>.|.|TRBJ1-1|TRBV5-1
TGCGCCAGCAGCTTGGACAGGGTTCTTAACACTGAAGCTTTCTTT
CASSLDRVLNTEAFF
>once|TRBD1|TRBJ1-1|TRBV6-6
TGTGCCAGCAGGGAGACAGGGGGCACTGAAGCTTTCTTT
CASRETGGTEAFF